Listed below are T cell receptor beta chains from one sample, sequenced in a study of blood T cell repertoires in COVID-19. Assay: immunoSEQ multiplex PCR; the TCRdb copy retains only in-frame clones and omits some. Among about 120,000 clones, around 80% were seen once, and the ten largest hold 3.8%. Material: peripheral blood. These receptors came from a woman aged 80 or over with acute or convalescent COVID-19. Both conserved end residues are part of each CDR3. The D gene is left open where the match is weak. The listing skips clone size in some rows; elsewhere it reads once, few, many or a size class.

abundance: few; v_gene: TRBV4-2; j_gene: TRBJ2-1; d_gene: NA; CDR3nt: TGTGCCAGCAGCCAAGTTGGCTCTCCTGAGCAGTTCTTC; CDR3aa: CASSQVGSPEQFF
abundance: NA; v_gene: TRBV3-1/TRBV3-2; j_gene: TRBJ1-5; d_gene: NA; CDR3nt: TGTGCCAGCAGCCAAGGCGGTAGCAATCAGCCCCAGCATTTT; CDR3aa: CASSQGGSNQPQHF
abundance: NA; v_gene: TRBV19; j_gene: TRBJ1-5; d_gene: NA; CDR3nt: TGTGCCACCAGACAGTTTCCTAGGAGCAATCAGCCCCAGCATTTT; CDR3aa: CATRQFPRSNQPQHF
abundance: NA; v_gene: TRBV5-1; j_gene: TRBJ2-2; d_gene: TRBD2; CDR3nt: TGCGCCAGCAACGCAGCGGGGGAAACCACCGGGGAGCTGTTTTTT; CDR3aa: CASNAAGETTGELFF
abundance: few; v_gene: TRBV20-1; j_gene: TRBJ1-2; d_gene: NA; CDR3nt: TGCAGTGCTAGACGGAGGGCTGGCTACACCTTC; CDR3aa: CSARRRAGYTF
abundance: few; v_gene: TRBV18; j_gene: TRBJ2-3; d_gene: NA; CDR3nt: TGTGCCAGCTCACCTATCAGATCCACAGATACGCAGTATTTT; CDR3aa: CASSPIRSTDTQYF
abundance: NA; v_gene: TRBV28; j_gene: TRBJ2-3; d_gene: TRBD1; CDR3nt: TGTGCCAGCAGCGGGACAGACACAGATACGCAGTATTTT; CDR3aa: CASSGTDTDTQYF
abundance: NA; v_gene: TRBV10-3; j_gene: TRBJ1-2; d_gene: NA; CDR3nt: TGTGCCATCAGTGGACTAGGGGCAACAGAACCCTCTAACTATGGCTACACCTTC; CDR3aa: CAISGLGATEPSNYGYTF
abundance: NA; v_gene: TRBV10-1; j_gene: TRBJ2-5; d_gene: TRBD2; CDR3nt: TGCGCCAGCAGTGACCCGGACGCGGGAGCAGAGACCCAGTACTTC; CDR3aa: CASSDPDAGAETQYF
abundance: few; v_gene: TRBV5-1; j_gene: TRBJ2-3; d_gene: TRBD2; CDR3nt: TGCGCCAGCAGCATCGGGACTAGCGGGAGGTGGGATACGCAGTATTTT; CDR3aa: CASSIGTSGRWDTQYF
abundance: NA; v_gene: TRBV7-2; j_gene: TRBJ1-6; d_gene: NA; CDR3nt: TGTGCCAGCAGCTTCATTGATAATTCACCCCTCCACTTT; CDR3aa: CASSFIDNSPLHF
abundance: few; v_gene: TRBV5-6; j_gene: TRBJ1-6; d_gene: NA; CDR3nt: TGTGCCAGCAGACGACAGCGCCTTGCTTCACCCCTCCACTTT; CDR3aa: CASRRQRLASPLHF
abundance: NA; v_gene: TRBV30; j_gene: TRBJ2-3; d_gene: TRBD2; CDR3nt: TGTGCCTGGAGTTTCACTAGCGGGAGTGATACGCAGTATTTT; CDR3aa: CAWSFTSGSDTQYF
abundance: NA; v_gene: TRBV7-2; j_gene: TRBJ2-1; d_gene: NA; CDR3nt: TGTGCCAGCAGCTTAGCCGGCGCTAGCCTTGAGCAGTTCTTC; CDR3aa: CASSLAGASLEQFF
abundance: NA; v_gene: TRBV7-2; j_gene: TRBJ1-6; d_gene: TRBD1; CDR3nt: TGTGCCAGCAGCTTAGGAATCGGACAGGCTTCTTCACCCCTCCACTTT; CDR3aa: CASSLGIGQASSPLHF
abundance: NA; v_gene: TRBV6-5; j_gene: TRBJ1-2; d_gene: NA; CDR3nt: TGTGCCAGCAGTCGCGGTTGGAGGGGTCATGGCTACACCTTC; CDR3aa: CASSRGWRGHGYTF
abundance: NA; v_gene: TRBV6-6; j_gene: TRBJ2-2; d_gene: NA; CDR3nt: TGTGCCAGCAGTTACCATGGGCAGAACACCGGGGAGCTGTTTTTT; CDR3aa: CASSYHGQNTGELFF
abundance: NA; v_gene: TRBV27; j_gene: TRBJ2-1; d_gene: TRBD1; CDR3nt: TGTGCCAGCAGTTGGGACAGGGGGAATGAGCAGTTCTTC; CDR3aa: CASSWDRGNEQFF
abundance: once; v_gene: TRBV7-9; j_gene: TRBJ2-1; d_gene: NA; CDR3nt: TGTGCCCTAAGTAGCTACAATGAGCAGTTCTTC; CDR3aa: CALSSYNEQFF
abundance: NA; v_gene: TRBV5-1; j_gene: TRBJ2-7; d_gene: TRBD2; CDR3nt: TGCGCCAGCAGCCTGACTAGCGGGGCCTACTACGAGCAGTACTTC; CDR3aa: CASSLTSGAYYEQYF
abundance: NA; v_gene: TRBV9; j_gene: TRBJ2-3; d_gene: TRBD2; CDR3nt: TGTGCCAGCAGTCCTAGCGGGAGGAGGACAGATACGCAGTATTTT; CDR3aa: CASSPSGRRTDTQYF
abundance: NA; v_gene: TRBV6-5; j_gene: TRBJ2-5; d_gene: TRBD2; CDR3nt: TGTGCCAGCAGTTACTCTAAACTAGCGGGTCAAGAGACCCAGTACTTC; CDR3aa: CASSYSKLAGQETQYF
abundance: NA; v_gene: TRBV4-3; j_gene: TRBJ1-2; d_gene: NA; CDR3nt: TGCGCCAGCAGTCAGGGCCCAGTCTTCTATGGCTACACCTTC; CDR3aa: CASSQGPVFYGYTF
abundance: NA; v_gene: TRBV7-9; j_gene: TRBJ1-1; d_gene: TRBD1; CDR3nt: TGTGCCAGCAGCTTAGTGGACAGGGTGACTGAAGCTTTCTTT; CDR3aa: CASSLVDRVTEAFF
abundance: NA; v_gene: TRBV7-6; j_gene: TRBJ2-3; d_gene: TRBD2; CDR3nt: TGTGCCAGCAGTTTTAGCGGGAGATGGGGAGATACGCAGTATTTT; CDR3aa: CASSFSGRWGDTQYF
abundance: NA; v_gene: TRBV6-5; j_gene: TRBJ1-5; d_gene: TRBD1; CDR3nt: TGTGCCAGCGGCCGGGACAGGGTTCAGCCCCAGCATTTT; CDR3aa: CASGRDRVQPQHF
abundance: NA; v_gene: TRBV7-9; j_gene: TRBJ2-1; d_gene: TRBD2; CDR3nt: TGTGCCAGCAGCCCGGGACTAGCATGGACTGAGCAGTTCTTC; CDR3aa: CASSPGLAWTEQFF
abundance: NA; v_gene: TRBV14; j_gene: TRBJ2-3; d_gene: TRBD2; CDR3nt: TGTGCCAGCAGTCAAATACGGCGGGGGGGCGACACAGATACGCAGTATTTT; CDR3aa: CASSQIRRGGDTDTQYF
abundance: once; v_gene: TRBV2; j_gene: TRBJ1-2; d_gene: TRBD1; CDR3nt: TGTGCCAGCAGCAGGGACAGTTACTATGGCTACACCTTC; CDR3aa: CASSRDSYYGYTF
abundance: NA; v_gene: TRBV2; j_gene: TRBJ2-5; d_gene: TRBD2; CDR3nt: TGTGCCAGCAGTGGGTCAGCGGGAGTGAAAGAGACCCAGTACTTC; CDR3aa: CASSGSAGVKETQYF
abundance: NA; v_gene: TRBV18; j_gene: TRBJ1-5; d_gene: TRBD1; CDR3nt: TGTGCCAGCTCTCCCGGGACAGGGGGCCTGAGCCAGCATTTT; CDR3aa: CASSPGTGGLSQHF
abundance: NA; v_gene: TRBV5-4; j_gene: TRBJ2-7; d_gene: TRBD1; CDR3nt: TGTGCCAGCAGCTTTCAAGGACAGGGGGCCTACGAGCAGTACTTC; CDR3aa: CASSFQGQGAYEQYF
abundance: NA; v_gene: TRBV28; j_gene: TRBJ2-2; d_gene: NA; CDR3nt: TGTGCCAGCACCATCACTCGTCGGGGCACCGGGGAGCTGTTTTTT; CDR3aa: CASTITRRGTGELFF
abundance: NA; v_gene: TRBV3-1/TRBV3-2; j_gene: TRBJ2-5; d_gene: NA; CDR3nt: TGTGCCAGCAACTCTGTGCCCCCCGCTAGAGAGACCCAGTACTTC; CDR3aa: CASNSVPPARETQYF
abundance: few; v_gene: TRBV6-6; j_gene: TRBJ1-2; d_gene: NA; CDR3nt: TGTGCCAGCAGTTACCTTGCAGGCACTGATGGCTACACCTTC; CDR3aa: CASSYLAGTDGYTF
abundance: NA; v_gene: TRBV10-3; j_gene: TRBJ2-6; d_gene: TRBD1; CDR3nt: TGTGCCATCAGTGAGTCCCCCGGACAGGGGGTAACTGGGGCCAACGTCCTGACTTTC; CDR3aa: CAISESPGQGVTGANVLTF
abundance: NA; v_gene: TRBV6-5; j_gene: TRBJ1-1; d_gene: TRBD1; CDR3nt: TGTGCCAGCAGTCAGACAGGGGGTTTTTACACTGAAGCTTTCTTT; CDR3aa: CASSQTGGFYTEAFF
abundance: NA; v_gene: TRBV28; j_gene: TRBJ2-7; d_gene: TRBD2; CDR3nt: TGTGCCAGCACCGTTAGCGGGAGGAGCTCTTACGAGCAGTACTTC; CDR3aa: CASTVSGRSSYEQYF
abundance: NA; v_gene: TRBV7-9; j_gene: TRBJ2-1; d_gene: TRBD2; CDR3nt: TGTGCCAGCAGTAGGACTAGCGGGAGCGCCCATGAGCAGTTCTTC; CDR3aa: CASSRTSGSAHEQFF
abundance: NA; v_gene: TRBV21-1; j_gene: TRBJ1-2; d_gene: NA; CDR3nt: TGTGCCAGCGCCCGAGGACAGTTAACTAACTATGGCTACACCTTC; CDR3aa: CASARGQLTNYGYTF
abundance: NA; v_gene: TRBV13; j_gene: TRBJ2-5; d_gene: TRBD2; CDR3nt: TGTGCCAGCAGCTTAGCATGGTGGGCTAGCGGACAAGAGACCCAGTACTTC; CDR3aa: CASSLAWWASGQETQYF
abundance: NA; v_gene: TRBV29-1; j_gene: TRBJ2-7; d_gene: TRBD2; CDR3nt: TGCAGCGTTGGGGGTGGTTTAGCGGGAATTGAGACCTACGAGCAGTACTTC; CDR3aa: CSVGGGLAGIETYEQYF
abundance: NA; v_gene: TRBV19; j_gene: TRBJ2-1; d_gene: NA; CDR3nt: TGTGCCAGTAGTCGAAACAGGGAGGGCAATGAGCAGTTCTTC; CDR3aa: CASSRNREGNEQFF
abundance: NA; v_gene: TRBV19; j_gene: TRBJ1-2; d_gene: NA; CDR3nt: TGTGCCAGTAGTTCCCCCGGTTGGGCAGGCTATGGCTACACCTTC; CDR3aa: CASSSPGWAGYGYTF
abundance: NA; v_gene: TRBV9; j_gene: TRBJ2-7; d_gene: TRBD2; CDR3nt: TGTGCCAGCAGCGCTAGCGGGACTCTTGCCTACGAGCAGTACTTC; CDR3aa: CASSASGTLAYEQYF
abundance: NA; v_gene: TRBV24-1; j_gene: TRBJ2-6; d_gene: NA; CDR3nt: TGTGCCACCAGTCCCCCGGCTGGGGCCAACGTCCTGACTTTC; CDR3aa: CATSPPAGANVLTF
abundance: few; v_gene: TRBV7-6; j_gene: TRBJ1-5; d_gene: NA; CDR3nt: TGTGCCAGCAGCTTAGAGAGTAGCAATCAGCCCCAGCATTTT; CDR3aa: CASSLESSNQPQHF
abundance: NA; v_gene: TRBV6-2/TRBV6-3; j_gene: TRBJ1-5; d_gene: TRBD1; CDR3nt: TGTGCCAGCAGCGAACCCGGCGGGACAGGCAATCAGCCCCAGCATTTT; CDR3aa: CASSEPGGTGNQPQHF